The 14 T cell receptor beta chains in this list originate from one sample, sequenced in a study of regulatory T cells in long-lasting Graves disease. Time point given: persistent/refractory GD, antithyroid drugs over 5 years with positive TRAb. Following extraction of RNA from PBMCs, that RNA was used to make the TCR library. For TCR beta, libraries came from iRepertoire HTBI primers and Arm-PCR of CDR3 regions. TCRdb re-analysed the multiplex PCR reads in MiXCR, keeping a single row per CDR3 protein. The sample has 400,000 to 500,000 distinct CDR3 sequences, more than 20% seen once. The sample in question was peripheral blood mononuclear cells (PBMCs), obtained when the disease was refractory, from a patient treated with antithyroid drugs. These receptors originate from a female donor with Graves disease.

Only a few counts were recorded for this clonotype. The gene calls are TRBV19 and TRBJ1-5; D is possibly TRBD1 (5 bases). Trimming removed 1 base from V and 2 bases from J, with 12 bases in between. Looked up from germline, CDR1 is LNHDA and CDR2 is SQIVND (reference sequence). The CDR3 is 16 amino acids. CDR3 nucleotides: TGTGCCAGTAGTATAGTCCTCCCCAGGGGCAATCAGCCCCAGCATTTT. It translates to CASSIVLPRGNQPQHF.

This sequence joins TRBV5-1 and TRBJ1-1; D not resolved. The CDR3 sequence is 15 residues long. V was clipped by 0 bases and J by 4 bases, with 13 bases between them. Germline V gene sequence: CDR1 SGHRS, CDR2 YFSETQ. The CDR3 region is CASSLVAGGITEAFF. The DNA for the CDR3 is TGCGCCAGCAGCTTGGTGGCAGGAGGAATCACTGAAGCTTTCTTT.

This clonotype has a count of ten or more. The gene calls are TRBV6-2 or TRBV6-3 and TRBJ1-6; a possible D gene is TRBD1 (5 bases). Trimming took 2 bases from V and 7 from J, leaving 9 bases between them. This CDR3 has 14 amino acids. CDR1 and CDR2 from the germline V gene are MNHEY and SVGEGT. The CDR3: CASSYQGLNSPLHF. DNA of the CDR3: TGTGCCAGCAGTTACCAGGGCCTAAATTCACCCCTCCACTTT.

This chain links TRBV5-1 with TRBJ1-1; D may be TRBD1 (5 bases). The ends were cut back, 4 bases at V and 2 bases at J, with 18 bases in the middle. Germline lookup yields CDR1 SGHRS and CDR2 YFSETQ. The CDR3 extends over 16 amino acids. CDR3 sequence reads: CASSQVFRDRNTEAFF. Written as DNA, the CDR3 is TGCGCCAGCAGCCAAGTCTTCAGGGATCGAAACACTGAAGCTTTCTTT.

This clonotype was seen more than once but under ten times. This chain connects TRBV5-1 to TRBJ2-7, with TRBD2 matching 11 bases. The trim removed 4 bases at V and 4 bases at J, leaving 7 bases unmatched. The CDR3 is 15 amino acids. Germline values: CDR1 SGHRS, CDR2 YFSETQ. CDR3 DNA sequence: TGCGCCAGCAGCGTCGGTAGCGGGAGGGGTTACGAGCAGTACTTC. As protein: CASSVGSGRGYEQYF.

This clonotype was found a few times. The V and J genes are TRBV19 and TRBJ2-2; D unclear. CDR1 is LNHDA, CDR2 SQIVND, per germline (reference sequence). The CDR3 is made up of 14 amino acids. Trimming took off 3 bases at V and 6 bases at J, with 11 bases between the two ends. CDR3 in DNA: TGTGCCAGTAGTATTTCTGCCGCCGCCGGGGAGCTGTTTTTT. This gives the protein CASSISAAAGELFF.

Comments on this clonotype: A clone one base away is much larger, so this may be a read error. This chain uses TRBV29-1 with TRBJ1-1; D may be TRBD1 (5 bases). Germline V gene data show CDR1 as SQVTM and CDR2 as ANQGSEA. This CDR3 is 14 amino acids long. Trimming pared 5 bases from V and 5 bases from J, leaving 18 bases between. The CDR3 here is CSVRRGTAMTEAFF. In nucleotides, the CDR3 is TGCAGCGTTAGACGGGGGACTGCGATGACTGAAGCTTTCTTT.

J is TRBJ2-2 and V is TRBV24-1; no definite D call. V was shortened by 6 bases and J by 6 bases, with 4 bases between the two germline ends. Germline values: CDR1 KGHDR, CDR2 SFDVKD. The CDR3 covers 11 residues. CDR3 DNA sequence: TGTGCCACCAGTTTGGCCGGGGAGCTGTTTTTT. Amino acids: CATSLAGELFF.

This clonotype was observed at least ten times. The rearrangement links TRBV28 to TRBJ1-2, with 8 bases identical to TRBD1. J was trimmed by 4 bases and V by 6 bases; bases with no gene match: 7. Germline CDR1 and CDR2: MDHEN and SYDVKM. The CDR3 extends over 14 amino acids. CDR3 DNA sequence: TGTGCCAGCAGCGGGACAGGTGGAGTCTATGGCTACACCTTC. Protein sequence: CASSGTGGVYGYTF.

This rearrangement joins TRBV19 to TRBJ1-2, with D possibly matching TRBD1 (6 bases). Germline-derived CDR1 and CDR2 are LNHDA and SQIVND (reference sequence). Trimming took 8 bases from V and 4 from J, leaving 20 bases between them. This CDR3 is built from 15 residues. The CDR3 DNA sequence: TGTGCCAGTGGGGCAGGGGCCGCGAACTTCTATGGCTACACCTTC. Translation: CASGAGAANFYGYTF.

The chain recombines TRBV11-1 with TRBJ2-3; the D is unclear. With 4 bases removed from V and 6 bases from J, the gap between germline ends came to 14 bases. The CDR3 is 14 residues long. CDR1 is SGHAT and CDR2 is FQDESV in the germline V gene (reference sequence). The CDR3 bases are TGTGCCAGCAGCTATCAGGCGCCGGTGGATACGCAGTATTTT. It codes for CASSYQAPVDTQYF.

The count of this clonotype is one. Given a much more abundant clone one base away, this may be a read error. The V and J genes are TRBV20-1 and TRBJ2-7, with TRBD1 matching over 7 bases. CDR3 length: 12 amino acids. Germline V gene data show CDR1 as DFQATT and CDR2 as SNEGSKA (reference sequence). CDR3 region: CSTRQGAKEQYF. DNA for the CDR3: TGCAGTACTAGACAGGGCGCCAAGGAGCAGTACTTC.

This clonotype has just a few counts. The chain links TRBV5-1 to TRBJ2-1; D unresolved. The V and J ends lost 4 bases and 7 bases respectively, with 12 bases between them. There are 13 residues in the CDR3. From germline, CDR1 is SGHRS and CDR2 YFSETQ. Written as DNA, the CDR3 is TGCGCCAGCAGCCAAGTCCCGGTTAATGAGCAGTTCTTC. Translating gives CASSQVPVNEQFF. The complete variable domain, with remaining parts taken from reference TRBV5-1 and TRBJ2-1, reads KAGVTQTPRYLIKTRGQQVTLSCSPISGHRSVSWYQQTPGQGLQFLFEYFSETQRNKGNFPGRFSGRQFSNSRSEMNVSTLELGDSALYLCASSQVPVNEQFFGPGTRLTVL.

This clonotype was observed many times. The DNA of the CDR3 is TGTGCCAGCAGTGGGGACAGGGGCGTTGATACTGAGACCCAGTACTTC. Translation: CASSGDRGVDTETQYF. The chain links TRBV28 to TRBJ2-5; 10 bases agree with TRBD1. Germline assignment: CDR1 MDHEN and CDR2 SYDVKM. V lost 5 bases, J lost 5 bases, and 11 bases stayed unmatched. This CDR3 is 16 amino acids long.